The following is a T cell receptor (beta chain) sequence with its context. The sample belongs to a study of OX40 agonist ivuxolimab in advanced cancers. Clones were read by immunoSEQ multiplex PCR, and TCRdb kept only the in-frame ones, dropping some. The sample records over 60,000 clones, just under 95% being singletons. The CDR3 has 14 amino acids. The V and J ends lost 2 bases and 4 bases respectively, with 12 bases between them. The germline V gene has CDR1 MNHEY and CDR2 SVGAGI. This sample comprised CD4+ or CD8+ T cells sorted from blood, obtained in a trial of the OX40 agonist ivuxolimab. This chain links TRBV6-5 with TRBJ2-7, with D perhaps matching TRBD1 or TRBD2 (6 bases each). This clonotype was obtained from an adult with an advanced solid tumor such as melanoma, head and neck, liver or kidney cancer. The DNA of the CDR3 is TGTGCCAGCAGTTACGCCGGGGGCCCTTACGAGCAGTACTTC. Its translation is CASSYAGGPYEQYF.